Following are 18 T cell receptor beta chains from one sample sequenced in a study of blood T cell repertoires in COVID-19. Profiled with immunoSEQ multiplex PCR; TCRdb holds only in-frame clones, not every one. The sample has hundreds of thousands of clones, around 80% seen once. The sequenced material came from peripheral blood. The receptors stem from a young man with active or convalescent COVID-19.

The V and J genes are TRBV20-1 and TRBJ1-4; unclear D gene. Germline values: CDR1 DFQATT, CDR2 SNEGSKA (reference sequence). The CDR3 runs to 15 residues. V lost 6 bases and J 0 bases, leaving 14 bases between the germline ends. CDR3: CSASDPGSTNEKLFF. CDR3 DNA sequence: TGCAGTGCCAGTGACCCAGGTTCAACTAATGAAAAACTGTTTTTT.

This clone has only a few counts. The chain joins TRBV11-2 to TRBJ1-3; D is undetermined. Germline CDR1 is SGHAT and CDR2 is FQNNGV. The V and J ends lost 1 base and 6 bases respectively, with 13 bases between them. There are 15 residues in the CDR3. CDR3 sequence reads: CASSLVSGFANTIYF. CDR3 coding DNA: TGTGCCAGCAGCTTAGTTTCAGGTTTTGCAAACACCATATATTTT.

This clone was counted once. This sequence joins TRBV4-2 and TRBJ2-5; the D gene is possibly TRBD2 (6 bases). The germline gives CDR1 LGHNA, CDR2 YNFKEQ. This CDR3 region has 16 residues. Trimming left V 0 bases short and J 0 bases short, with 11 bases between. The CDR3, as DNA: TGTGCCAGCAGCCAAGACGGCGGGAACCACCAAGAGACCCAGTACTTC. Encoded protein: CASSQDGGNHQETQYF.

The chain links TRBV18 to TRBJ1-1; D is uncertain. CDR1 is KGHSH, CDR2 LQKENI, per germline. CDR3 size: 13 residues. V shed 3 bases and J shed 5 bases, with 10 bases lying between them. The CDR3 loop reads CASSPTGRTEAFF. The CDR3 coding sequence is TGTGCCAGCTCACCGACGGGTCGGACTGAAGCTTTCTTT.

The chain links TRBV12-3 or TRBV12-4 to TRBJ1-1, with D maybe TRBD1 (5 bases). The CDR3 sequence is 12 residues long. V lost 3 bases, J lost 9 bases, and 11 bases lay in between. CDR3 nucleotides: TGTGCCAGCAGTTTCTCACAGGTAAAAGCTTTCTTT. Amino acid sequence: CASSFSQVKAFF.

The J gene is TRBJ2-1, the V gene TRBV6-5, with 8 bases identical to TRBD2. Per germline, CDR1 MNHEY and CDR2 SVGAGI. Unmatched junction bases numbered 7, after V lost 6 bases and J lost 3 bases. This CDR3 is 15 amino acids long. CDR3 region: CASSQGLVVYNEQFF. DNA of the CDR3: TGTGCCAGCAGCCAGGGACTAGTCGTCTACAATGAGCAGTTCTTC.

This chain links TRBV3-1 (or the pseudogene TRBV3-2) with TRBJ2-1; 7 bases fit TRBD1. Trimming removed 0 bases from V and 3 bases from J; junction bases left unmatched: 2. Germline V gene data show CDR1 as LGHDT and CDR2 as YNNKEL (reference sequence). The CDR3 is made up of 15 amino acids. The CDR3 coding sequence is TGTGCCAGCAGCCAAGAAGGGACAGACTACAATGAGCAGTTCTTC. Translation gives CASSQEGTDYNEQFF.

There are many counts of this clone. This chain connects TRBV4-3 to TRBJ2-2; D may be TRBD1 (6 bases). V lost 0 bases, J lost 4 bases, and 18 bases lay in between. CDR1 is LGHNA, CDR2 YSLEER, per germline. The CDR3 extends over 18 amino acids. The CDR3 reads CASSQDPGRGLITGELFF. The CDR3 nucleotides are TGCGCCAGCAGCCAAGATCCCGGCAGGGGATTAATCACCGGGGAGCTGTTTTTT.

This sequence joins TRBV24-1 and TRBJ1-5; D may be TRBD1 (6 bases). V gave up 9 bases and J gave up 0 bases, with 17 bases separating them. The CDR3 runs 16 residues. Germline values: CDR1 KGHDR, CDR2 SFDVKD. Here the CDR3 reads CATSRGGGASNQPQHF. In DNA form, the CDR3 reads TGTGCCACCTCGAGAGGAGGGGGGGCTAGCAATCAGCCCCAGCATTTT.

About this clone itself: The junction does not match germline at one end; this may be a read error. The chain carries TRBV2 and TRBJ1-6; the D is unclear. Germline V gene data show CDR1 as SNHLY and CDR2 as FYNNEI. The CDR3 covers 14 residues. The CDR3 region is CASRKDSDNSPLHF. In DNA form, the CDR3 reads TGTGCCAGCAGGAAAGACTCCGATAATTCACCCCTCCACTTT.

The chain links TRBV6-6 to TRBJ1-2, with D tentatively TRBD1 (5 bases). The CDR3 contains 14 residues. V gave up 0 bases and J gave up 8 bases, with 13 bases separating them. Germline loops: CDR1 MNHNY, CDR2 SVGAGI (reference sequence). DNA of the CDR3: TGTGCCAGCAGTTACTCGGGTCAGGGTGACGGCTACACCTTC. Amino acids: CASSYSGQGDGYTF.

V and J are TRBV4-2 and TRBJ1-1, with 10 bases aligning to TRBD1. This CDR3 has 21 residues. Germline CDR1 reads LGHNA; CDR2 reads YNFKEQ. Trimming cost V 2 bases and J 5 bases; bases outside gene matches: 23. For the CDR3, the DNA is TGTGCCAGCAGCCAACCCGGGACAGGGGCCCGAAACGGACGATTGGGGACTGAAGCTTTCTTT. Its translation is CASSQPGTGARNGRLGTEAFF.

The chain combines TRBV28 with TRBJ2-2, with D unresolved. This CDR3 region has 15 residues. V lost 6 bases and J 4 bases, leaving 15 bases between the germline ends. CDR1 and CDR2 from the germline V gene are MDHEN and SYDVKM. CDR3 protein: CASRAVVGSTGELFF. Written as DNA, the CDR3 is TGTGCCAGCAGGGCCGTAGTGGGCAGCACCGGGGAGCTGTTTTTT.

V usage is TRBV20-1 and J usage is TRBJ2-5; possible D gene TRBD1, 5 bases. The CDR3 contains 11 residues. The V gene's germline CDR1 is DFQATT and CDR2 SNEGSKA (reference sequence). Trimming took 7 bases from V and 1 from J, leaving 7 bases between them. The CDR3 bases are TGCAGTGAGGGGATCCAAGAGACCCAGTACTTC. Translating gives CSEGIQETQYF.

This rearrangement joins TRBV7-9 to TRBJ1-2; tentatively, D is TRBD1 (5 bases). CDR3 size: 15 residues. CDR1 and CDR2 from the germline V gene are SEHNR and FQNEAQ (reference sequence). The V gene lost 5 bases and the J gene lost 5 bases, with 18 bases spanning the gap. The CDR3 nucleotides are TGTGCCAGCAGCCCCTCGGGGGGAGGCCTATATGGCTACACCTTC. It encodes CASSPSGGGLYGYTF.

This clone was observed once. V usage is TRBV6-1 and J usage is TRBJ1-2, with TRBD1 identical over 7 bases. CDR3 length: 18 residues. J lost 0 bases, V lost 4 bases, and 14 bases had no gene match. Germline values: CDR1 MNHNS, CDR2 SASEGT. Written as DNA, the CDR3 is TGTGCCAGCAGTGGTCGTGAGGGGGGAGGACAGGCTAACTATGGCTACACCTTC. Translated, it gives CASSGREGGGQANYGYTF.

This chain joins TRBV28 and TRBJ1-1; D is ambiguous. V was cut by 5 bases and J by 4 bases, with 20 bases left in between. There are 16 residues in the CDR3. Germline values: CDR1 MDHEN, CDR2 SYDVKM. In DNA form, the CDR3 reads TGTGCCAGCAGTGTTGTTCCCCTCGAGCGGGGCACTGAAGCTTTCTTT. Its protein product is CASSVVPLERGTEAFF.

The rearrangement uses TRBV6-5 and TRBJ2-2; TRBD1 matches at 8 bases. Germline CDR1 is MNHEY and CDR2 is SVGAGI. The CDR3 sequence is 16 residues long. V trimming: 2 bases; J trimming: 3 bases; junction bases outside the gene matches: 5. For the CDR3, the DNA is TGTGCCAGCAGTTACGGACAGGGCTCGTACACCGGGGAGCTGTTTTTT. It specifies CASSYGQGSYTGELFF.